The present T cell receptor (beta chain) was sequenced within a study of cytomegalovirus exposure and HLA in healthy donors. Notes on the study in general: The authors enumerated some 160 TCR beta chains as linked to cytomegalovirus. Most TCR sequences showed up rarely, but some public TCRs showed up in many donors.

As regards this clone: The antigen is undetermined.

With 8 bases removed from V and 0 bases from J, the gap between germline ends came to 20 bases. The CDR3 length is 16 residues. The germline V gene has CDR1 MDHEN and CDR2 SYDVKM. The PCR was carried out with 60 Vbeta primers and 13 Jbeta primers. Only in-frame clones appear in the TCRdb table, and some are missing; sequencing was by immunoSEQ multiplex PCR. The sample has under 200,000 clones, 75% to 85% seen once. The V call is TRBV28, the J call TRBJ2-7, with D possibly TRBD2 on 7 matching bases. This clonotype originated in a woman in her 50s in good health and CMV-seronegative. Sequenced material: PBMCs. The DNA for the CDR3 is TGTGCCAGCGCATCCCTGGGAGGGGGGAGCTCCTACGAGCAGTACTTC. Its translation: CASASLGGGSSYEQYF. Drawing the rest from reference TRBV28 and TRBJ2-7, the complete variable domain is DVKVTQSSRYLVKRTGEKVFLECVQDMDHENMFWYRQDPGLGLRLIYFSYDVKMKEKGDIPEGYSVSREKKERFSLILESASTNQTSMYLCASASLGGGSSYEQYFGPGTRLTVT.